The TCR beta chain under discussion was sequenced for a study of T cells in tumors after PD-1 blockade. Study context: Either cemiplimab 350 mg every 2 weeks or pembrolizumab 200 mg every 3 weeks was given. During anti-PD-1 treatment, some patients continued daily vismodegib 150 mg. Mean per blood sample: about 100,000 templates (24,679-257,772), some 40,000 unique clonotypes. Study-level findings and limits: Peripheral recruitment is suggested, as some novel exhausted tumor clones were in pre-treatment blood.

The table came from immunoSEQ multiplex PCR; TCRdb's copy has only in-frame clones and leaves some out. Found here are 45,000 to 60,000 clones, roughly 80% of them singletons; the top ten hold roughly 9.4%. This clone turned up a few times. The antigen is unknown. V dropped 7 bases and J dropped 3; count of bases not matched to a gene: 8. The germline V gene encodes CDR1 SNHLY and CDR2 FYNNEI. The CDR3 length is 14 residues. This chain links TRBV2 with TRBJ2-7, with 8 nucleotides matching TRBD1. The sequenced sample was PBMCs, obtained before anti-PD-1 therapy. The TCR sequence derives from a human donor with advanced basal cell or squamous cell carcinoma (not recorded which). The CDR3, as DNA: TGTGCCAGCACCCTTCACGGACAGGGCTACGAGCAGTACTTC. It yields the protein CASTLHGQGYEQYF.